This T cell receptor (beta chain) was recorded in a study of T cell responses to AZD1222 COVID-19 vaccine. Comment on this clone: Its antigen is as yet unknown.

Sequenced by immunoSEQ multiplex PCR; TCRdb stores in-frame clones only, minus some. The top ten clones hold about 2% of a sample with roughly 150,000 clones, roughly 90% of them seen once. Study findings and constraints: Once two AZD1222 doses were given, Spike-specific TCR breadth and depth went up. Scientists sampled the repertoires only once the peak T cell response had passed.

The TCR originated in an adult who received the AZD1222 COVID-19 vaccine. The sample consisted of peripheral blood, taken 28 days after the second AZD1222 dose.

For the CDR3, the DNA is TGTGCCAGCAGCCAAATTGGTCGGACAGATAACTATGGCTACACCTTC. Translating it yields CASSQIGRTDNYGYTF. This rearrangement joins TRBV11-2 to TRBJ1-2, with a possible D match to TRBD1 (6 bases). The CDR3 is 16 residues long. CDR1 and CDR2 from the germline V gene are SGHAT and FQNNGV. Deletions cut 5 bases from V and 1 base from J, with 17 bases between.